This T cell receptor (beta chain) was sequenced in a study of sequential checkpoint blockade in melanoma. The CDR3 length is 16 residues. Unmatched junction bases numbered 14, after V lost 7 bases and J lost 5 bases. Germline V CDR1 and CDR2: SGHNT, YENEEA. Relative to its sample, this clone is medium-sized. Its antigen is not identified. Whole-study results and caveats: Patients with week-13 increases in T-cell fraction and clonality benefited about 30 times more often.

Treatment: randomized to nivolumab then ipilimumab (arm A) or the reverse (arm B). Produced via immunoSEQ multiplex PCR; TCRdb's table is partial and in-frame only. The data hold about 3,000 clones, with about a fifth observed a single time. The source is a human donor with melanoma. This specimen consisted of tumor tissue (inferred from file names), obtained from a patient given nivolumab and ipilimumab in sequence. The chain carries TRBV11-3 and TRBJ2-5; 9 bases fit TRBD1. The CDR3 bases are TGTGCCAGCAACCTGAAGGGACAGGGTTTTTGGGAGACCCAGTACTTC. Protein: CASNLKGQGFWETQYF.